The TCR beta chain described here comes from a study of a mutant IDH1 vaccine in newly diagnosed glioma. The time point here: week 35, safety follow-up. Each dose delivered 300 ug of mutant IDH1 20-mer peptide subcutaneously with imiquimod. Eight vaccinations reached patients in weeks 1, 3, 5, 7, 11, 15, 19 and 23. Details on this clone: The antigen is not known.

Sequencing used immunoSEQ multiplex PCR; TCRdb keeps in-frame clones, though not all of them. Of tens of thousands of clones listed, 78% are singletons. Germline assignment: CDR1 ENHRY and CDR2 SYGVKD. This CDR3 is 19 amino acids long. V was clipped by 2 bases and J by 4 bases; unmatched bases: 13. V usage is TRBV10-3 and J usage is TRBJ2-1, with 11 bases aligning to TRBD2. The receptor was isolated from a middle-aged woman with glioma. The sequencing here drew on PBMCs, taken from a glioma patient whose treatment included an IDH1 peptide vaccine. This CDR3 is CAISEALAGALSTYNEQFF. As DNA, the CDR3 is TGTGCCATCAGTGAGGCACTAGCGGGGGCCCTCTCAACTTACAATGAGCAGTTCTTC.